Shown below are 21 T cell receptor beta chains from a single sample sequenced in a study of T cell clones after liver transplantation (dated by TCRdb to the late 2010s). To prepare the library, the immunoSEQ multiplex PCR assay was applied. TCRdb retrieved this table from immuneACCESS and kept in-frame rearrangements only. Not all clones are present; in checked studies, unresolved V genes account for under half, and no reason is known for the remainder. Here the sample has some 60,000 clones; 70% to 80% occur a single time. In total, the top ten clones hold around 2.8% of the sample. The specimen comprised CD4+ T cells from blood, sampled at the roughly 16-month timepoint. These receptors came from a human patient who received a liver transplant. After a transplant, some T cells may be of graft donor origin.

This clone was counted only a few times. The V gene is TRBV21-1, the J gene TRBJ2-7; TRBD2 is taken as the D call from the table, unchecked against the DNA. TRBV21-1 is listed as a pseudogene. The CDR3 is made up of 17 amino acids. CDR3 sequence reads: CASSKAQGHGAAYEQYV. DNA of the CDR3: TGTGCCAGCAGCAAAGCCCAAGGTCACGGAGCGGCATACGAGCAGTACGTC.

The chain combines TRBV6-4 with TRBJ2-7; no reliable D call. Germline CDR1 is MRHNA and CDR2 is SNTAGT. This CDR3 has 13 amino acids. Between the trimmed V and J ends, which lost 4 bases and 1 base, there was a span of 8 bases. CDR3 protein: CASSASYSYEQYV. The DNA of the CDR3 is TGTGCCAGCAGTGCCAGCTATTCCTACGAGCAGTACGTC.

The chain carries TRBV5-8 and TRBJ1-5; TRBD1 agrees at 8 bases. V was pared by 3 bases and J by 7 bases, with 9 bases of the junction left unmatched. The germline CDR1 and CDR2 sequences are SGHTS and YDEGEE. This CDR3 comprises 15 residues. The CDR3 region is CASSSGDRSRQPQHF. The CDR3 DNA reads TGTGCCAGCAGCTCAGGGGACAGGTCACGACAGCCCCAGCATTTT.

The chain has TRBV2 and TRBJ2-7; 8 positions agree with TRBD1. The length of the CDR3 is 14 residues. Germline-derived CDR1 and CDR2 are SNHLY and FYNNEI. V trimming: 6 bases; J trimming: 2 bases; junction bases outside the gene matches: 6. The CDR3 region has the DNA TGTGCCAGCAGGACGGACAGGGCAGCCTACGAGCAGTACGTC. It is translated as CASRTDRAAYEQYV.

Notes on this clone: Other nucleotide sequences from this sample produce the same CDR3. The chain is built from TRBV18 and TRBJ2-7; tentatively, D is TRBD1 (5 bases). The germline gives CDR1 KGHSH, CDR2 LQKENI. V was pared by 3 bases and J by 2 bases, with 11 bases between. This CDR3 has 14 residues. The CDR3 spells CASSPRQGTYEQYV. The CDR3, as DNA: TGTGCCAGCTCACCGAGGCAGGGCACCTACGAGCAGTACGTC.

The chain joins TRBV28 to TRBJ2-3; TRBD1 aligns across 8 bases. The germline CDR1 and CDR2 sequences are MDHEN and SYDVKM. The CDR3 is 14 amino acids. The J segment lost 6 bases and the V segment lost 4 bases, leaving 6 bases of the junction unmatched. The CDR3: CASSYDRGKDTQYF. The CDR3 DNA sequence: TGTGCCAGCAGTTACGACAGGGGAAAGGATACGCAGTATTTT.

The chain combines TRBV15 with TRBJ2-7; TRBD2 might be the D (5 bases). The CDR3 runs to 14 residues. CDR1 and CDR2 from the germline V gene are LNHNV and YYDKDF (reference sequence). The ends were cut back, 4 bases at V and 2 bases at J, with 12 bases in the middle. CDR3 loop: CATSIGSPPYEQYV. As DNA, the CDR3 is TGTGCCACCAGCATTGGGAGCCCCCCCTACGAGCAGTACGTC.

The V and J genes are TRBV5-5 and TRBJ2-7, with a tentative D call TRBD2 (6 bases). V gave up 3 bases and J gave up 3 bases, with 22 bases separating them. The V gene's germline CDR1 is SGHKS and CDR2 YYEKEE (reference sequence). The CDR3 length is 17 residues. This CDR3 reads CASSSGTPNVMVYEQYV. CDR3 coding DNA: TGTGCCAGCAGCTCCGGGACTCCTAACGTCATGGTCTACGAGCAGTACGTC.

This chain joins TRBV11-3 and TRBJ2-2, with 10 bases identical to TRBD2. V trimming: 4 bases; J trimming: 4 bases; junction bases outside the gene matches: 12. CDR1 and CDR2 (germline): SGHNT, YENEEA. This CDR3 contains 18 residues. The CDR3 DNA is TGTGCCAGCAGCTATGTCAGTAGCGGGAGGCAGGGCACCGGGGAGCTGTTTTTT. Translation gives CASSYVSSGRQGTGELFF.

V is TRBV10-3 and J is TRBJ2-3; the match to TRBD2 covers 13 bases. Germline CDR1 ENHRY, CDR2 SYGVKD. The CDR3 covers 18 residues. V was pared by 4 bases and J by 1 base, with 8 bases of the junction left unmatched. The CDR3 DNA reads as TGTGCCATCAGTGGGACTAGCGGGAGTGGGATGGGCACAGATACGCAGTATTTT. Residues: CAISGTSGSGMGTDTQYF.

The chain carries TRBV7-2 and TRBJ2-7; the D is unclear. CDR3 length equals 12 residues. V was pared by 4 bases and J by 7 bases, with 11 bases between. Germline V lookup: CDR1 SGHTA, CDR2 FQGNSA. For the CDR3, the DNA is TGTGCCAGCAGCTCCGAGACCTTGGAGCAGTACTTC. Amino acids: CASSSETLEQYF.

The chain employs TRBV5-8 and TRBJ2-5, with 8 bases matching TRBD2. CDR1 and CDR2 (germline): SGHTS, YDEGEE. J gave up 3 bases and V 7 bases, and 11 bases lay outside the gene matches. The CDR3 is made up of 15 amino acids. CDR3 DNA sequence: TGTGCCAGCCGAAAAAATCCGGGAGGGGAAGAGACCCAGTACTTC. It encodes CASRKNPGGEETQYF.

The rearrangement joins TRBV11-2 to TRBJ2-5; D is unresolved. CDR3 length: 15 amino acids. Germline loops: CDR1 SGHAT, CDR2 FQNNGV. The germline V and J ends were trimmed by 2 bases and 6 bases, with 16 bases remaining between them. The DNA of the CDR3 is TGTGCCAGCAGCTTATATCTGATCAGTCCCAAGACCCAGTACTTC. This encodes CASSLYLISPKTQYF.

The chain recombines TRBV5-1 with TRBJ2-2; D could derive from TRBD1 or TRBD2 (5 bases each). CDR1 and CDR2 (germline): SGHRS, YFSETQ. The ends were cut back, 0 bases at V and 4 bases at J, with 10 bases in the middle. The CDR3 runs 15 residues. The CDR3 spells CASSLVGDGTGELFF. Written as DNA, the CDR3 is TGCGCCAGCAGCTTGGTGGGGGACGGCACCGGGGAGCTGTTTTTT.

V is TRBV12-2 and J is TRBJ2-3; the D call TRBD2 from the table was never checked on the DNA. TRBV12-2 is tagged as a pseudogene. There are 15 residues in the CDR3. In nucleotides, the CDR3 is TGTGCAAGTCGCTTAGGCCCCGGGACTAGCGATACGCAGTATTTT. It is translated as CASRLGPGTSDTQYF.

The chain carries TRBV28 and TRBJ1-2; 8 bases are a match to TRBD1. This CDR3 contains 14 residues. CDR1 MDHEN and CDR2 SYDVKM come from the germline V gene. V shed 6 bases, J shed 1 base, and the junction held 4 bases outside the gene matches. The CDR3 DNA reads TGTGCCAGCAGCCCGGGACAGGATAACTATGGCTACACCTTC. It encodes CASSPGQDNYGYTF.

CDR3 nucleotide sequence: TGTGCCAGCAGCTTAGCGGTCTCTGGGGCCAACGTCCTGACTTTC. Its translation is CASSLAVSGANVLTF. The chain has TRBV7-2 and TRBJ2-6; D uncertain. CDR3 length: 15 residues. Germline CDR1 and CDR2: SGHTA and FQGNSA. V shed 0 bases and J shed 0 bases, with 3 bases lying between them.

The rearrangement uses TRBV19 and TRBJ1-1; D unclear. Looked up from germline, CDR1 is LNHDA and CDR2 is SQIVND (reference sequence). This CDR3 contains 13 residues. V gave up 3 bases and J gave up 1 base, with 6 bases separating them. For the CDR3, the DNA is TGTGCCAGTAGTATTGAGGGGAACACTGAAGCTTTCTTT. Translated, it gives CASSIEGNTEAFF.

The V call is TRBV18, the J call TRBJ1-1, with D possibly matching TRBD1 (6 bases). V was trimmed by 9 bases and J by 7 bases, leaving 27 bases between them. Per germline, CDR1 KGHSH and CDR2 LQKENI. CDR3 size: 16 residues. DNA for the CDR3: TGTGCCAGTACACCCCCGTTGGGGGGCGGTGGAGATGAAGCTTTCTTT. Translated, it gives CASTPPLGGGGDEAFF.

This chain uses TRBV5-6 with TRBJ1-1, with a possible D match to TRBD1 (5 bases). The CDR3 runs 14 residues. With 0 bases removed from V and 6 bases from J, the gap between germline ends came to 12 bases. Per germline, CDR1 SGHDT and CDR2 YYEEEE. The CDR3 loop is CASSLGWGIAEAFF. DNA for the CDR3: TGTGCCAGCAGCTTGGGATGGGGGATAGCTGAAGCTTTCTTT. Full variable domain (rest looked up from reference TRBV5-6 and TRBJ1-1): DAGVTQSPTHLIKTRGQQVTLRCSPKSGHDTVSWYQQALGQGPQFIFQYYEEEERQRGNFPDRFSGHQFPNYSSELNVNALLLGDSALYLCASSLGWGIAEAFFGQGTRLTVV.

V and J are TRBV20-1 and TRBJ2-3; no clear D. V shed 2 bases and J shed 5 bases, with 5 bases lying between them. The length of the CDR3 is 11 residues. Looked up from germline, CDR1 is DFQATT and CDR2 is SNEGSKA (reference sequence). The CDR3 loop reads CSARPLDTQYF. DNA for the CDR3: TGCAGTGCTAGACCATTAGATACGCAGTATTTT.